The present T cell receptor beta chain was sequenced within a study of beta chain features in type 1 diabetes. Study background: Sorted cells numbering 107,917,701 were examined across all samples.

Cells sorted by CD45RO/CCR7/CD25/CD127/CD95/CD27 comprised CD4+ naive, central memory, regulatory and stem cell-like memory cells. The isolated RNA, all of it, was reverse transcribed, so expressed TCRB transcripts were what got sequenced. The average output of naive, central memory and regulatory T cell samples was 3 million to 4 million reads. Profiled with immunoSEQ multiplex PCR; TCRdb holds only in-frame clones, not every one. The sample shows over 700,000 clones, roughly a sixth of them seen only once. Trimming stripped 5 bases from V and 8 bases from J, with 16 bases between. This CDR3 has 14 amino acids. Germline V CDR1 and CDR2: MNHNY, SVGAGI (reference sequence). Study findings and constraints: The question of HLA type influencing TCRB rearrangement was one that remained unresolved here.

This clone was counted only a few times. Antigen specificity is unknown. V is TRBV6-6 and J is TRBJ2-4; weak D call: TRBD1 (6 bases). The clonotype originates from a woman aged 18-35 years in good health. Sequenced sample: naive CD4+ T cells from blood. DNA of the CDR3: TGTGCCAGCAGTATTGGACAGACAGTGGACATTCAGTACTTC. Its protein is CASSIGQTVDIQYF.